A selection of T cell receptor beta chains follows, all from one sample in a study of long-term antiretroviral therapy in people with HIV. Data came from immunoSEQ multiplex PCR; TCRdb stores just in-frame clones and leaves some out. In the table there are under 20,000 clones, 86% of which are singletons. The source material was unsorted PBMCs, sampled 0.5 years after starting antiretroviral therapy. Receptors originate from a middle-aged man with HIV. The CDR3 runs from the conserved cysteine through the conserved F or W. The order of the fields is D gene, V gene, clone size, J gene, CDR3 DNA, CDR3 protein. D genes are given only for firm matches. Some rows have no size entry. The others give once, few or many, or a class for an expanded clone.

-,TRBV9,-,TRBJ2-7,TGTGCCAGCAGCGTAGGGGCAACCTCCTACGAGCAGTACTTC,CASSVGATSYEQYF
TRBD2,TRBV5-4,-,TRBJ2-2,TGTGCCAGCAGCTTGACTAGCGGGAGGGCCGGGTGGACCGGGGAGCTGTTTTTT,CASSLTSGRAGWTGELFF
-,TRBV14,medium-sized,TRBJ2-1,TGTGCCAGCAGCCACAACAGGAATGAGCAGTTCTTC,CASSHNRNEQFF
TRBD1,TRBV6-5,-,TRBJ2-7,TGTGCCAGCAGCTTTCCGGGACAGGGGTCCTACGAGCAGTACTTC,CASSFPGQGSYEQYF
-,TRBV7-2,-,TRBJ2-7,TGTGCCAGCAGCTTACTAGGGGCAGGCCACGAGCAGTACTTC,CASSLLGAGHEQYF
-,TRBV10-3,-,TRBJ2-7,TGTGCCATCAGTGAGTCGGTGAATGGGGGGAACGAGCAGTACTTC,CAISESVNGGNEQYF
-,TRBV5-4,-,TRBJ2-3,TGTGCCAGCAGCTTGGGGACTAGCACAGATACGCAGTATTTT,CASSLGTSTDTQYF
-,TRBV7-6,-,TRBJ2-1,TGTGCCAGCAGCTCCGTGGGGGATCGTGATGAGCAGTTCTTC,CASSSVGDRDEQFF
TRBD2,TRBV4-3,-,TRBJ2-7,TGCGCCAGCAGCCAAGACTGGACTAGCGGGAGAGTTCGGTACTTC,CASSQDWTSGRVRYF
-,TRBV5-1,-,TRBJ1-1,TGCGCCAGCAGCTTTGAAGCAAACACTGAAGCTTTCTTT,CASSFEANTEAFF
-,TRBV7-3,-,TRBJ2-3,TGTGCCAGCAGCTTAACATCGGGCACAGATACGCAGTATTTT,CASSLTSGTDTQYF
-,TRBV2,-,TRBJ1-3,TGTGCCAGCTTGGACGTCCACTCTGGAAACACCATATATTTT,CASLDVHSGNTIYF
TRBD1,TRBV27,-,TRBJ2-3,TGTGCCAGCAGTTTAAATTCGGGTCCCTCCAGGACAGGGCGGGGAACAGATACGCAGTATTTT,CASSLNSGPSRTGRGTDTQYF
-,TRBV30,-,TRBJ1-5,TGTGCCTGGAGTGGGGGGCACAATCAGCCCCAGCATTTT,CAWSGGHNQPQHF
-,TRBV5-5,-,TRBJ2-7,TGTGCCAGCAGCTTGGACCCCCAGGGCACCTACGAGCAGTACTTC,CASSLDPQGTYEQYF
-,TRBV4-3,-,TRBJ2-7,TGCGCCAGCAGCCAAGGAGGACTCTTGGATAGCTCCTACGAGCAGTACTTC,CASSQGGLLDSSYEQYF
-,TRBV29-1,-,TRBJ2-7,TGCAGCGTTGAAGATGTAGGGAGGAAGCAGTACTTC,CSVEDVGRKQYF
-,TRBV11-2,-,TRBJ2-3,TGTGCCAGCAGCTTAATTAAGGGCTGGGAAGAAGATACGCAGTATTTT,CASSLIKGWEEDTQYF
-,TRBV27,few,TRBJ1-3,TGTGCCAGCAGCAGAGGGGGTGTTGGAAACACCATATATTTT,CASSRGGVGNTIYF
TRBD2,TRBV9,-,TRBJ2-5,TGTGCCAGCAGCGTAGCTGTGACTAGCGGGAGGTCGGCCCAGTACTTC,CASSVAVTSGRSAQYF
TRBD1,TRBV9,-,TRBJ1-2,TGTGCCAGCAGCGAAACAGGGGGCGGTGGCTACACCTTC,CASSETGGGGYTF
-,TRBV5-1,-,TRBJ2-7,TGCGCCAGCAGCTTGGTGACAGACTACGAGCAGTACTTC,CASSLVTDYEQYF
-,TRBV25-1,-,TRBJ2-1,TGTGCCAGCACATTGTATTCGGCTAGTCTAGGCGAGCAGTTCTTC,CASTLYSASLGEQFF
TRBD2,TRBV10-3,-,TRBJ2-1,TGTGCCATCAGTGATGGCGGGAGGGGGTATGAGCAGTTCTTC,CAISDGGRGYEQFF
-,TRBV16,-,TRBJ2-7,TGTGCCAGCAGCCAATCCGGCAGCTCCTACGAGCAGTACTTC,CASSQSGSSYEQYF
TRBD2,TRBV7-3,-,TRBJ2-2,TGTGCCAGCAGCCCGACCCCGACTAGCGACGGGGAGCTGTTTTTT,CASSPTPTSDGELFF
-,TRBV18,-,TRBJ2-3,TGTGCCAGCTCACCACAGGAAGATACGCAGTATTTT,CASSPQEDTQYF
TRBD1,TRBV29-1,-,TRBJ2-7,TGCAGCACGAGGAGGTGGGGGGACAGGGGTAACGAGCAGTACTTC,CSTRRWGDRGNEQYF
-,TRBV5-6,-,TRBJ1-1,TGTGCCAGCAGCTTGGTTGGGGGAGTCACTGAAGCTTTCTTT,CASSLVGGVTEAFF
-,TRBV4-2,-,TRBJ1-4,TGTGCCAGCAGCGTAGATGGTAGTAGTGAAAAACTGTTTTTT,CASSVDGSSEKLFF
TRBD2,TRBV28,-,TRBJ2-5,TGTGCCAGCAGTTGGCCCGAGAGCGGGAGTGAGGAGACCCAGTACTTC,CASSWPESGSEETQYF
TRBD2,TRBV9,once,TRBJ2-7,TGTGCCAGCAGCGTAGAAGTCGGGAGGGACGAGCAGTACTTC,CASSVEVGRDEQYF
-,TRBV7-9,-,TRBJ1-1,TGTGCCAGCAGCTTTCGGGTACCTGAAGCTTTCTTT,CASSFRVPEAFF
-,TRBV18,-,TRBJ2-3,TGTGCCAGCTCACCACCTTATGACGGCACAGATACGCAGTATTTT,CASSPPYDGTDTQYF
TRBD2,TRBV10-3,-,TRBJ2-1,TGTGCCATCGCCGCCCAGCGGGAGGGGGGTGAGCAGTTCTTC,CAIAAQREGGEQFF
TRBD1,TRBV5-1,-,TRBJ2-7,TGCGCCAGCACCCCGGCAGGGACAGGCCAAGGCCTTTACGAGCAGTACTTC,CASTPAGTGQGLYEQYF
-,TRBV16,-,TRBJ1-4,TGTGCCAGCAGTCTCCTAGGGCGGACTTCAACTAATGAAAAACTGTTTTTT,CASSLLGRTSTNEKLFF
-,TRBV25-1,-,TRBJ2-2,TGTGCCAGCAGTGAGAGGGTCGCTACCGGGGAGCTGTTTTTT,CASSERVATGELFF
-,TRBV18,-,TRBJ2-5,TGTGCCAGCTCACTCGATTTGCAAGAGACCCAGTACTTC,CASSLDLQETQYF
TRBD1,TRBV28,-,TRBJ2-7,TGTGCCAGCAGGACAGGGTCCAACTACGAGCAGTACTTC,CASRTGSNYEQYF